A selection of T cell receptor beta chains follows, all from one sample in a study of cytomegalovirus exposure and HLA in healthy donors. Repertoires were generated with immunoSEQ multiplex PCR, while TCRdb's copy carries only in-frame clones and drops some. The repertoire includes 120,000 to 150,000 clones, 80% of them detected once, and almost 7% sits in the top ten. Sequencing was performed on PBMCs. The origin of the receptors is a man between 35 and 55 years old in good health and CMV-seropositive. Both conserved end residues are part of each CDR3. D genes are given only for firm matches. Not every row has a clone size; where given, it reads once, few, many or a size class.

TRBV6-5	TRBD1	-	TRBJ1-1	CASCAGGWYTEAFF	TGTGCCAGCTGCGCAGGGGGCTGGTACACTGAAGCTTTCTTT
TRBV5-4	TRBD2	-	TRBJ2-3	CASSEPRGGADTQYF	TGTGCCAGCAGCGAGCCCCGGGGGGGGGCAGATACGCAGTATTTT
TRBV4-3	TRBD2	-	TRBJ2-3	CASSHHRLSGGTDTQYF	TGCGCCAGCAGCCACCACAGACTAAGCGGGGGCACAGATACGCAGTATTTT
TRBV10-3	TRBD1	-	TRBJ1-1	CAVGSHTLDRGRIDTEAFF	TGTGCCGTCGGATCCCACACCCTCGACAGGGGGCGAATCGACACTGAAGCTTTCTTT
TRBV6-1	-	-	TRBJ1-1	CASSVRDNRAPEAFF	TGTGCCAGCAGTGTTCGGGACAACCGAGCCCCTGAAGCTTTCTTT
TRBV7-9	-	few	TRBJ2-7	CASSSTYEQYF	TGTGCCAGCAGCTCCACCTACGAGCAGTACTTC
TRBV5-6	-	-	TRBJ2-7	CASSLLVQAGNAEQYF	TGTGCCAGCAGCTTGTTAGTACAGGCGGGGAATGCCGAGCAGTACTTC
TRBV6-4	TRBD1	-	TRBJ2-7	CASSNSGTGVQYF	TGTGCCAGCAGTAATTCCGGGACAGGGGTGCAGTACTTC
TRBV5-1	-	-	TRBJ1-5	CASSLGERNQPQHF	TGCGCCAGCAGCTTGGGGGAGCGCAATCAGCCCCAGCATTTT
TRBV19	TRBD1	once	TRBJ1-5	CASSVWTGGNQPQHF	TGTGCCAGTAGTGTTTGGACAGGCGGCAATCAGCCCCAGCATTTT
TRBV7-8	-	-	TRBJ1-3	CASSLDSGSGNTIYF	TGTGCCAGCAGCCTCGATAGCGGCTCTGGAAACACCATATATTTT
TRBV4-2	TRBD1	few	TRBJ2-5	CASSEGQGETQYF	TGTGCCAGCAGCGAAGGACAGGGAGAGACCCAGTACTTC
TRBV6-6	-	-	TRBJ2-1	CASSYSGPYNEQFF	TGTGCCAGCAGTTACAGCGGTCCTTACAATGAGCAGTTCTTC
TRBV7-2	TRBD2	-	TRBJ2-1	CASSLATSGKIFHNEQFF	TGTGCCAGCAGCTTAGCAACTAGCGGGAAGATCTTCCACAATGAGCAGTTCTTC
TRBV7-9	TRBD1	-	TRBJ1-5	CASSETGIGQPQHF	TGTGCCAGCAGCGAGACAGGGATAGGCCAGCCCCAGCATTTT
TRBV29-1	TRBD1	-	TRBJ2-5	CSAPHRGEETQYF	TGCAGCGCACCTCACAGGGGAGAAGAGACCCAGTACTTC
TRBV19	-	-	TRBJ2-7	CASSFTGTNPIHEQYF	TGTGCCAGTAGTTTCACAGGGACTAATCCCATCCACGAGCAGTACTTC
TRBV19	TRBD2	-	TRBJ2-7	CASSRSRAGGAYEQYF	TGTGCCAGTAGTAGGTCTCGAGCGGGAGGGGCCTACGAGCAGTACTTC
TRBV5-8	-	-	TRBJ1-4	CASSLYEPYSREKLFF	TGTGCCAGCAGCTTATATGAACCGTACTCGAGGGAAAAACTGTTTTTT
TRBV9	-	-	TRBJ2-5	CASNRGQKEETQYF	TGTGCCAGCAACCGCGGACAGAAGGAAGAGACCCAGTACTTC
TRBV5-1	-	-	TRBJ1-1	CASSPYGEMNTEAFF	TGCGCCAGCAGCCCTTACGGGGAAATGAACACTGAAGCTTTCTTT
TRBV7-8	-	-	TRBJ2-7	CASSLEGSGIYEQYF	TGTGCCAGCAGCTTAGAAGGTTCGGGGATTTACGAGCAGTACTTC
TRBV18	-	-	TRBJ1-5	CASSPLPDSDQPQHF	TGTGCCAGCTCACCACTTCCGGACAGTGATCAGCCCCAGCATTTT
TRBV6-6	-	once	TRBJ2-5	CASSYSPLQGPRTQYF	TGTGCCAGCAGTTACTCCCCCTTACAGGGTCCCAGGACCCAGTACTTC
TRBV6-5	TRBD1	-	TRBJ1-2	CASSLYRGWDYGYTF	TGTGCCAGCAGTTTGTACAGGGGCTGGGACTATGGCTACACCTTC
TRBV5-1	TRBD1	-	TRBJ2-2	CASSTGGENTGELFF	TGCGCCAGTAGCACAGGGGGTGAGAACACCGGGGAGCTGTTTTTT
TRBV7-2	TRBD1	-	TRBJ2-7	CASSFTPGQFYEQYF	TGTGCCAGCAGCTTCACCCCGGGACAGTTCTACGAGCAGTACTTC
TRBV6-5	-	-	TRBJ2-3	CASRLGAEGDTQYF	TGTGCCAGCAGATTGGGGGCAGAAGGAGATACGCAGTATTTT
TRBV19	TRBD2	-	TRBJ2-7	CASSIVLKTSGGAEGHEQYF	TGTGCCAGTAGTATAGTTTTAAAGACTAGCGGGGGGGCCGAGGGCCACGAGCAGTACTTC
TRBV30	-	-	TRBJ2-7	CAWSVGLEYEQYF	TGTGCCTGGAGTGTCGGTTTAGAATACGAGCAGTACTTC
TRBV7-6	-	few	TRBJ1-5	CASSLEYQPQHF	TGTGCCAGCAGCTTGGAGTATCAGCCCCAGCATTTT
TRBV11-2	TRBD1	-	TRBJ2-7	CASSTGTGAYEQYF	TGTGCCAGCAGCACCGGGACAGGGGCCTACGAGCAGTACTTC
TRBV27	TRBD2	-	TRBJ2-5	CASSFLAGGQETQYF	TGTGCCAGCAGTTTCCTAGCGGGGGGGCAAGAGACCCAGTACTTC
TRBV10-1	-	-	TRBJ1-5	CASSEFGHKVCQPQHF	TGCGCCAGCAGTGAGTTTGGACATAAGGTTTGCCAGCCCCAGCATTTT
TRBV7-9	-	-	TRBJ1-1	CASSLKGTEAFF	TGTGCCAGCAGCTTAAAGGGGACTGAAGCTTTCTTT
TRBV7-9	-	-	TRBJ1-5	CASSLVGGGGVFSNQPQHF	TGTGCCAGCAGCTTAGTGGGGGGAGGGGGAGTCTTTAGCAATCAGCCCCAGCATTTT
TRBV27	-	-	TRBJ2-7	CASSPGTGGGYEQYF	TGTGCCAGCAGTCCCGGTACGGGGGGCGGCTACGAGCAGTACTTC
TRBV7-6	TRBD2	-	TRBJ2-3	CASSLAGGGPTDTQYF	TGTGCCAGCAGCTTAGCAGGCGGGGGGCCCACAGATACGCAGTATTTT
TRBV2	TRBD1	-	TRBJ2-7	CASLDRGLYEQYF	TGTGCCAGCTTGGACAGGGGGCTCTACGAGCAGTACTTC
TRBV7-9	TRBD1	-	TRBJ2-5	CASSPYRTGGHQETQYF	TGTGCCAGCAGCCCATACCGGACAGGGGGGCACCAAGAGACCCAGTACTTC